Listed below are T cell receptor beta chains from one sample, sequenced in a study of blood T cell repertoires in COVID-19. This table comes from immunoSEQ multiplex PCR, and its TCRdb copy is limited to in-frame clones, with some not included. The repertoire includes around 190,000 clones, about 89% of them detected once, and under 2% sits in the top ten. Sequenced: peripheral blood. Source of these receptors: a man aged 18-30 years who had recovered from COVID-19. CDR3s include the opening cysteine and the closing phenylalanine or tryptophan. A D gene is named only where the DNA matches it firmly. Clone size is stated in some rows and not others, as once, few, many or a class when expanded.

v_gene: TRBV3-1/TRBV3-2
j_gene: TRBJ1-3
abundance: few
d_gene: .
CDR3nt: TGTGCCAGCTGCAGGGTTGAAAACACCATATATTTT
CDR3aa: CASCRVENTIYF

v_gene: TRBV6-5
j_gene: TRBJ1-1
abundance: .
d_gene: TRBD1
CDR3nt: TGTGCCAGCAGCTCACAGGGGTACGGCACTGAAGCTTTCTTT
CDR3aa: CASSSQGYGTEAFF

v_gene: TRBV4-3
j_gene: TRBJ1-2
abundance: few
d_gene: TRBD1
CDR3nt: TGCGCCAGCAGCCTCGATACAGGGGCCGATGGCTACACCTTC
CDR3aa: CASSLDTGADGYTF

v_gene: TRBV4-3
j_gene: TRBJ2-3
abundance: .
d_gene: .
CDR3nt: TGCGCCAGCAGCCAAGTACGCGGGATGGGCCCAGATACGCAGTATTTT
CDR3aa: CASSQVRGMGPDTQYF

v_gene: TRBV7-8
j_gene: TRBJ2-2
abundance: .
d_gene: TRBD2
CDR3nt: TGTGCCAGCAGCTCAACCTCAGCTAGCGGGAGCCCCAGTCGTATCGGGGAGCTGTTTTTT
CDR3aa: CASSSTSASGSPSRIGELFF

v_gene: TRBV10-1
j_gene: TRBJ2-3
abundance: .
d_gene: .
CDR3nt: TGCGCCAGCAGCGCATCTAGAGTCGGTACGCAGTATTTT
CDR3aa: CASSASRVGTQYF

v_gene: TRBV3-1/TRBV3-2
j_gene: TRBJ2-7
abundance: .
d_gene: .
CDR3nt: TGTGCCAGCAGCCCAAGACAGAAGGGCGAGCAGTACTTC
CDR3aa: CASSPRQKGEQYF

v_gene: TRBV10-3
j_gene: TRBJ2-2
abundance: .
d_gene: TRBD2
CDR3nt: TGTGCCATCAGCCCACCAGCGCGGGGGTACACCGGGGAGCTGTTTTTT
CDR3aa: CAISPPARGYTGELFF

v_gene: TRBV29-1
j_gene: TRBJ1-3
abundance: .
d_gene: .
CDR3nt: TGCAGCGTTGAAGCGGGTGGAAACACCATATATTTT
CDR3aa: CSVEAGGNTIYF

v_gene: TRBV6-9
j_gene: TRBJ2-7
abundance: .
d_gene: TRBD1
CDR3nt: TGTGCCAGCAGTCGGGACAGGGGTCGCGAGCAGTACTTC
CDR3aa: CASSRDRGREQYF

v_gene: TRBV19
j_gene: TRBJ1-1
abundance: .
d_gene: .
CDR3nt: TGTGCCAGTAGATCAATCGGACAGATGAACACTGAAGCTTTCTTT
CDR3aa: CASRSIGQMNTEAFF

v_gene: TRBV15
j_gene: TRBJ1-1
abundance: .
d_gene: .
CDR3nt: TGTGCCACCAGCAGAGGGGGCTTGGGGATGAACACTGAAGCTTTCTTT
CDR3aa: CATSRGGLGMNTEAFF

v_gene: TRBV3-1/TRBV3-2
j_gene: TRBJ2-7
abundance: .
d_gene: .
CDR3nt: TGTGCCAGCAGCCAAGGCGAGGGCTCCTACGAGCAGTACTTC
CDR3aa: CASSQGEGSYEQYF

v_gene: TRBV7-8
j_gene: TRBJ2-1
abundance: .
d_gene: TRBD2
CDR3nt: TGTGCCAGCAGCTTACAGATAGCGGGAGTCGCGGGTGAGCAGTTCTTC
CDR3aa: CASSLQIAGVAGEQFF

v_gene: TRBV12-3/TRBV12-4
j_gene: TRBJ1-1
abundance: .
d_gene: TRBD1
CDR3nt: TGTGCCAGCAGCTTGAGACAGGGTACTGAAGCTTTCTTT
CDR3aa: CASSLRQGTEAFF

v_gene: TRBV12-3/TRBV12-4
j_gene: TRBJ2-2
abundance: .
d_gene: .
CDR3nt: TGTGCCAGCAGTTGGCGGGGCACCGGGGAGCTGTTTTTT
CDR3aa: CASSWRGTGELFF

v_gene: TRBV28
j_gene: TRBJ1-1
abundance: .
d_gene: .
CDR3nt: TGTGCCAGCAGTTTACCCCCCTTAAACACTGAAGCTTTCTTT
CDR3aa: CASSLPPLNTEAFF

v_gene: TRBV18
j_gene: TRBJ2-7
abundance: .
d_gene: .
CDR3nt: TGTGCCAGCTCACTTGACCGACTCTACGAGCAGTACTTC
CDR3aa: CASSLDRLYEQYF

v_gene: TRBV11-2
j_gene: TRBJ1-4
abundance: .
d_gene: .
CDR3nt: TGTGCCAGCAGCTTAACAGGGTTGGAAAAACTGTTTTTT
CDR3aa: CASSLTGLEKLFF

v_gene: TRBV4-3
j_gene: TRBJ2-7
abundance: .
d_gene: TRBD2
CDR3nt: TGCGCCAGCAGCCAGAACAAGGGAGGGCCTTACGAGCAGTACTTC
CDR3aa: CASSQNKGGPYEQYF

v_gene: TRBV2
j_gene: TRBJ2-7
abundance: .
d_gene: .
CDR3nt: TGTGCCAGCAGCCCCGGGATGCCCGACGAGCAGTACTTC
CDR3aa: CASSPGMPDEQYF

v_gene: TRBV9
j_gene: TRBJ2-7
abundance: few
d_gene: TRBD2
CDR3nt: TGTGCCAGCAGCCCGACGCCTAGCGGGAGGGGATACGAGCAGTACTTC
CDR3aa: CASSPTPSGRGYEQYF

v_gene: TRBV5-6
j_gene: TRBJ2-5
abundance: .
d_gene: .
CDR3nt: TGTGCCAGCAACCTCCTTCCCGGGAGAGCGGTGGGAGAGACCCAGTACTTC
CDR3aa: CASNLLPGRAVGETQYF

v_gene: TRBV27
j_gene: TRBJ1-6
abundance: .
d_gene: .
CDR3nt: TGTGCCAGCAGTTTACAGGGATATAATTCACCCCTCCACTTT
CDR3aa: CASSLQGYNSPLHF

v_gene: TRBV24-1
j_gene: TRBJ2-1
abundance: .
d_gene: TRBD2
CDR3nt: TGTGCCACCCTCGGGGGGAACTATGAGCAGTTCTTC
CDR3aa: CATLGGNYEQFF

v_gene: TRBV7-2
j_gene: TRBJ2-7
abundance: .
d_gene: .
CDR3nt: TGTGCCAGCAGCTCGCTACTTAGCCCCTACGAGCAGTACTTC
CDR3aa: CASSSLLSPYEQYF

v_gene: TRBV9
j_gene: TRBJ2-5
abundance: .
d_gene: TRBD2
CDR3nt: TGTGCCAGCGGTACTAGCGGGAGGGTAGGGGAGACCCAGTACTTC
CDR3aa: CASGTSGRVGETQYF

v_gene: TRBV19
j_gene: TRBJ2-5
abundance: .
d_gene: TRBD2
CDR3nt: TGTGCCACCAACACGGGGGGAGAAGAGACCCAGTACTTC
CDR3aa: CATNTGGEETQYF

v_gene: TRBV6-5
j_gene: TRBJ1-1
abundance: .
d_gene: .
CDR3nt: TGTGCCAGCAGCCGACAGTCGGCGAACACTGAAGCTTTCTTT
CDR3aa: CASSRQSANTEAFF

v_gene: TRBV29-1
j_gene: TRBJ2-1
abundance: .
d_gene: .
CDR3nt: TGCAGCGGGGACATTGGGTACAATGAGCAGTTCTTC
CDR3aa: CSGDIGYNEQFF

v_gene: TRBV27
j_gene: TRBJ1-4
abundance: few
d_gene: .
CDR3nt: TGTGCCAGCCGGCGGCAGGGAATGAATGAAAAACTGTTTTTT
CDR3aa: CASRRQGMNEKLFF

v_gene: TRBV6-6
j_gene: TRBJ2-5
abundance: once
d_gene: TRBD1
CDR3nt: TGTGCCAGCAGGGATGGACAGGAAGAGACCCAGTACTTC
CDR3aa: CASRDGQEETQYF

v_gene: TRBV9
j_gene: TRBJ2-7
abundance: .
d_gene: TRBD1
CDR3nt: TGTGCCAGCAGCCCCCGGACAGGTGAATACGAGCAGTACTTC
CDR3aa: CASSPRTGEYEQYF

v_gene: TRBV29-1
j_gene: TRBJ2-1
abundance: .
d_gene: TRBD2
CDR3nt: TGCAGCGTTGTTTTGGGCGGGAGGGATTACAATGAGCAGTTCTTC
CDR3aa: CSVVLGGRDYNEQFF

v_gene: TRBV3-1/TRBV3-2
j_gene: TRBJ1-1
abundance: .
d_gene: .
CDR3nt: TGTGCCAGCAGCCAAGCAACACCCCAGGGGAACACTGAAGCTTTCTTT
CDR3aa: CASSQATPQGNTEAFF

v_gene: TRBV2
j_gene: TRBJ2-1
abundance: .
d_gene: .
CDR3nt: TGTGCCGGCAGGCAGGTGCTCAATGAGCAGTTCTTC
CDR3aa: CAGRQVLNEQFF

v_gene: TRBV5-5
j_gene: TRBJ2-2
abundance: .
d_gene: TRBD1
CDR3nt: TGTGCCAGCAGCTCCGGCTGGACAGGGAACACCGGGGAGCTGTTTTTT
CDR3aa: CASSSGWTGNTGELFF

v_gene: TRBV2
j_gene: TRBJ1-5
abundance: .
d_gene: .
CDR3nt: TGTGCCAGCAACTACGAGGGTAATCAGCCCCAGCATTTT
CDR3aa: CASNYEGNQPQHF

v_gene: TRBV11-2
j_gene: TRBJ1-6
abundance: once
d_gene: .
CDR3nt: TGTGCCAGCAGCTTAGACAGGGTGAATAATTCACCCCTCCACTTT
CDR3aa: CASSLDRVNNSPLHF

v_gene: TRBV27
j_gene: TRBJ1-2
abundance: .
d_gene: TRBD1
CDR3nt: TGTGCCAGCAGTCCCCGACAGGGGAATGGCTACACCTTC
CDR3aa: CASSPRQGNGYTF

v_gene: TRBV18
j_gene: TRBJ2-5
abundance: .
d_gene: .
CDR3nt: TGTGCCAGCTCACCCCTTTTCAAAGGGGATGGCGAGACCCAGTACTTC
CDR3aa: CASSPLFKGDGETQYF

v_gene: TRBV29-1
j_gene: TRBJ2-1
abundance: .
d_gene: TRBD2
CDR3nt: TGCAGCGTTCATAGCGGGAGGGGTAACAATGAGCAGTTCTTC
CDR3aa: CSVHSGRGNNEQFF

v_gene: TRBV19
j_gene: TRBJ2-4
abundance: .
d_gene: TRBD2
CDR3nt: TGTGCCAGTAGTACACAGTCCGGGGGGGCTGTAAACATTCAGTACTTC
CDR3aa: CASSTQSGGAVNIQYF

v_gene: TRBV7-6
j_gene: TRBJ2-3
abundance: .
d_gene: TRBD2
CDR3nt: TGTGCCAGCAGCTTCGGACTAGCGGACCCGTTGGGGCAGTATTTT
CDR3aa: CASSFGLADPLGQYF

v_gene: TRBV5-1
j_gene: TRBJ2-3
abundance: .
d_gene: TRBD2
CDR3nt: TGCGCCAGCAGCTTGGGAGCGGGAGGAACAGATACGCAGTATTTT
CDR3aa: CASSLGAGGTDTQYF

v_gene: TRBV28
j_gene: TRBJ2-1
abundance: .
d_gene: .
CDR3nt: TGTGCCAGCAGTTTAACACGCAATGAGCAGTTCTTC
CDR3aa: CASSLTRNEQFF

v_gene: TRBV5-4
j_gene: TRBJ2-3
abundance: .
d_gene: .
CDR3nt: TGTGCCAGCACCCGGCGGTCGGAGGGAGATACGCAGTATTTT
CDR3aa: CASTRRSEGDTQYF

v_gene: TRBV28
j_gene: TRBJ2-7
abundance: .
d_gene: .
CDR3nt: TGTGCCAGCAGCGTCGACAGGCTCGAGCAGTACTTC
CDR3aa: CASSVDRLEQYF

v_gene: TRBV7-3
j_gene: TRBJ2-3
abundance: .
d_gene: TRBD2
CDR3nt: TGTGCCAGCAGCCTATACGGGACTAGCGGGAGCACAGATACGCAGTATTTT
CDR3aa: CASSLYGTSGSTDTQYF

v_gene: TRBV12-3/TRBV12-4
j_gene: TRBJ2-3
abundance: .
d_gene: .
CDR3nt: TGTGCCAGCAGCCTTAGCACAGATACGCAGTATTTT
CDR3aa: CASSLSTDTQYF

v_gene: TRBV7-2
j_gene: TRBJ1-1
abundance: few
d_gene: .
CDR3nt: TGTGCCAGCAGCTTAGAACAGAAGAACACTGAAGCTTTCTTT
CDR3aa: CASSLEQKNTEAFF

v_gene: TRBV7-9
j_gene: TRBJ2-1
abundance: .
d_gene: .
CDR3nt: TGTGCCAGCAGCTTAATCGCGACAGGAAGATTTGAGCAGTTCTTC
CDR3aa: CASSLIATGRFEQFF

v_gene: TRBV28
j_gene: TRBJ2-2
abundance: .
d_gene: .
CDR3nt: TGTGCCAGCAGTGGGGGCTCCGGGGAGCTGTTTTTT
CDR3aa: CASSGGSGELFF

v_gene: TRBV6-2/TRBV6-3
j_gene: TRBJ2-7
abundance: .
d_gene: TRBD2
CDR3nt: TGTGCCAGCAGTTACCCCTCAACCAGCGGGAGGGCCTACGAGCAGTACTTC
CDR3aa: CASSYPSTSGRAYEQYF

v_gene: TRBV5-5
j_gene: TRBJ2-3
abundance: once
d_gene: TRBD2
CDR3nt: TGTGCCAGCAGCTTGACGGGAGGAGCAGATACGCAGTATTTT
CDR3aa: CASSLTGGADTQYF

v_gene: TRBV4-1
j_gene: TRBJ2-7
abundance: .
d_gene: .
CDR3nt: TGCGCCAGCAGTCGAGGACAGAACTACGAGCAGTACTTC
CDR3aa: CASSRGQNYEQYF

v_gene: TRBV19
j_gene: TRBJ2-7
abundance: .
d_gene: .
CDR3nt: TGTGCCAGTAGTCCGGGACAACCCTACGAGCAGTACTTC
CDR3aa: CASSPGQPYEQYF

v_gene: TRBV5-5
j_gene: TRBJ2-7
abundance: .
d_gene: .
CDR3nt: TGTGCCAGCAGCCCGAACAGGGTACGGCAGTACTTC
CDR3aa: CASSPNRVRQYF

v_gene: TRBV28
j_gene: TRBJ2-3
abundance: .
d_gene: .
CDR3nt: TGTGCCAGCAGTTCCCCGGGGATTGGTATGACAGATACGCAGTATTTT
CDR3aa: CASSSPGIGMTDTQYF

v_gene: TRBV7-9
j_gene: TRBJ2-7
abundance: .
d_gene: .
CDR3nt: TGTGCCAGCAGTTCCCCGGGACAAGCCTACGAGCAGTACTTC
CDR3aa: CASSSPGQAYEQYF